The 9 T cell receptor beta chains reported below all come from one sample, sequenced in a study of blood T cell repertoires in COVID-19. The table came from immunoSEQ multiplex PCR; TCRdb's copy has only in-frame clones and leaves some out. Among 200,000 to 250,000 clones listed, around 80% were seen once. Sequenced material: peripheral blood. All receptors come from a woman aged 70-85 years with acute or convalescent COVID-19.

This clone has only one observation. The V gene is TRBV7-3, the J gene TRBJ2-5; maybe TRBD1 (6 bases). Germline CDR1 is SGHTA and CDR2 is FQGTGA. The CDR3 length is 13 residues. With 4 bases removed from V and 4 bases from J, the gap between germline ends came to 10 bases. The CDR3, as DNA: TGTGCCAGCAGCTCAGGGGTAGCAGAGACCCAGTACTTC. Translating it yields CASSSGVAETQYF. The full variable domain, with the rest looked up from reference TRBV7-3 and TRBJ2-5, is GAGVSQTPSNKVTEKGKYVELRCDPISGHTALYWYRQSLGQGPEFLIYFQGTGAADDSGLPNDRFFAVRPEGSVSTLKIQRTERGDSAVYLCASSSGVAETQYFGPGTRLLVL.

The chain joins TRBV30 to TRBJ1-2; D perhaps matches TRBD1 (5 bases). The CDR3 sequence is 13 residues long. V was shortened by 0 bases and J by 8 bases, with 13 bases between the two germline ends. The germline gives CDR1 GTSNPN, CDR2 SVGIG (reference sequence). CDR3 DNA: TGTGCCTGGAGTGTACGGCAGGGAGGCGGCTACACCTTC. This translates into CAWSVRQGGGYTF.

This clone was detected once. This chain links TRBV9 with TRBJ2-3; 7 bases are a match to TRBD2. Germline V CDR1 and CDR2: SGDLS, YYNGEE. With 6 bases clipped from V and 1 base from J, the junction kept 8 bases outside the gene matches. There are 15 residues in the CDR3. CDR3 nucleotides: TGTGCCAGCACGCCGTTGGGAGGGGGCACAGATACGCAGTATTTT. This codes for CASTPLGGGTDTQYF.

V gene TRBV4-3 combines with J gene TRBJ1-1; D gene uncertain. The germline V gene has CDR1 LGHNA and CDR2 YSLEER. Between the trimmed V and J ends, which lost 3 bases and 3 bases, there was a span of 17 bases. This CDR3 is built from 16 residues. CDR3 sequence reads: CASSHVDRRWDTEAFF. For the CDR3, the DNA is TGCGCCAGCAGCCACGTTGACCGGCGGTGGGACACTGAAGCTTTCTTT.

This rearrangement joins TRBV2 to TRBJ2-2; D gene ambiguous. The V end was cut by 4 bases, the J end by 2 bases, with 11 bases between. The CDR3 spans 15 residues. Germline V gene lookup returns CDR1 SNHLY and CDR2 FYNNEI. This CDR3 is CASSAQVQNTGELFF. For the CDR3, the DNA is TGTGCCAGCAGTGCCCAGGTCCAAAACACCGGGGAGCTGTTTTTT. The full variable domain, its missing parts supplied by reference TRBV2 and TRBJ2-2, is EPEVTQTPSHQVTQMGQEVILRCVPISNHLYFYWYRQILGQKVEFLVSFYNNEISEKSEIFDDQFSVERPDGSNFTLKIRSTKLEDSAMYFCASSAQVQNTGELFFGEGSRLTVL.

In this sample, this clone turned up once. The CDR3, as DNA: TGCGCCAGCAGTGAGCGGGTCGGGGGGCAACAAGAGACCCAGTACTTC. This sequence encodes CASSERVGGQQETQYF. J is TRBJ2-5 and V is TRBV10-1; a possible D gene is TRBD2 (7 bases). The germline V and J ends were trimmed by 2 bases and 2 bases, with 15 bases remaining between them. This CDR3 region has 16 residues. Germline assignment: CDR1 WNHNN and CDR2 SYGVQD (reference sequence).

CDR3 in amino acids: CASSPDSGTSGSLYNEQFF. The CDR3 region has the DNA TGTGCCAGCAGCCCAGATAGCGGGACTAGCGGGAGTTTATACAATGAGCAGTTCTTC. The chain has TRBV7-3 and TRBJ2-1, with 14 positions matching TRBD2. The CDR3 consists of 19 residues. V was pared by 5 bases and J by 4 bases, with 13 bases of the junction left unmatched. Germline CDR1 is SGHTA and CDR2 is FQGTGA.

This chain links TRBV7-9 with TRBJ2-7; TRBD2 is a possible D gene (5 bases). This CDR3 is 15 amino acids long. CDR1 is SEHNR, CDR2 FQNEAQ, per germline (reference sequence). Trimming took off 5 bases at V and 4 bases at J, with 18 bases between the two ends. The CDR3 loop reads CASSPIAWRSYEQYF. In nucleotides, the CDR3 is TGTGCCAGCAGCCCCATAGCGTGGAGATCATACGAGCAGTACTTC.

The chain recombines TRBV9 with TRBJ1-3, with D possibly matching TRBD1 (5 bases). Per the germline V gene, CDR1 is SGDLS and CDR2 is YYNGEE. V was clipped by 4 bases and J by 0 bases, with 11 bases between them. The CDR3 length is 15 residues. The CDR3 protein is CASSRQRASGNTIYF. CDR3 DNA: TGTGCCAGCAGCAGACAGCGAGCCTCTGGAAACACCATATATTTT.